The text below deals with one TCR beta chain. Its antigen target is currently unknown. There are no base qualities to consult, and no much larger clone falls within one base. The record originates from a study of long-term antiretroviral therapy in people with HIV (dated by TCRdb to between 2021 and 2022). Some background on the complete study: The earliest samples were collected about a decade before the 2015 WHO recommendation for immediate ART, when ART was typically delayed until CD4 counts fell. Whether ART initiation and durable HIV suppression were associated with changes in peripheral blood TRB repertoire composition and diversity was tested in a retrospective serial study. A total of 150 to 200 cryopreserved PBMC samples were contributed to the cohort by 30 adults with confirmed HIV infection, with samples collected serially over a mean of approximately 6 years (range 1-12). Among the roughly 30 participants with HIV, eleven to twelve were female. No cross-contamination during QIAcube processing was shown when test extractions of a monoclonal T-cell line were performed alongside 33 polyclonal samples. Study-level results and caveats: Inferences about post-ART repertoire changes are limited because no data were available on ART adherence, viral resistance or therapy changes. At every time point, the repertoire was dominated by expanded TRB clones first identified before ART initiation, although this dominance fluctuated and, in many PLHIV, declined after ART. Since PBMC availability was limited, sequencing covered only the TCR beta chain, with no alpha chain pairing. Starting ART was linked to a significant rise in TRB diversity, yet even with long-term ART the diversity remained significantly lower than in transplant donor controls. The samples were dated from the mid-2000s to the late 2010s, and the ART regimens that were used may be less effective than current ART regimens. Because pre-ART samples had limited cell numbers, unsorted PBMC were profiled rather than sorted CD4+ and CD8+ T cells. Narrower CDR3 length ranges were observed in HIV repertoires than in controls, and an antigen-experienced repertoire with only a slight naive shift after ART was suggested by the network structure.

The CDR3 numbers 11 residues from cysteine through phenylalanine. Left in the record is the CDR3 DNA by itself, 33 bases read in frame from the first base. The junction shows trimming of 3 bases on V and 4 bases on J, plus 5 bases between the germline ends. The germline V gene yields SQVTM for CDR1 and ANQGSEA for CDR2. Inclusion was restricted to participants for whom at least one PBMC sample before ART initiation and at least two post-ART samples were available. Treatment was received in the United States of America by all participants with HIV. Before DNA extraction, cryopreserved samples of about 0.9-11 million PBMC were thawed and then washed. At the time of the earliest PBMC sample, participants with HIV were aged between about 23 and 54 years. PBMC samples were contributed by each participant from 1-4 timepoints before ART initiation and 2-8 timepoints after ART initiation, with a median of 7 samples. For every participant, serial HIV viral load, CD4+ T-cell count, ART history and demographic data were obtained. Genomic DNA was extracted from unsorted PBMC with a Qiagen kit on a QIAcube, processed in batches of 12 samples.

The immunoSEQ hsTCRB v3.0 assay was used at survey level resolution to sequence the TRB variable region. A depth of roughly 40,000-55,000 T-cell genomes per sample was targeted for TRB sequencing. Pooled TRB libraries were sequenced on an Illumina MiSeq with a v3 150-cycle kit. As for how the authors treated the data: Analysis of repertoires was carried out in R inside a reproducible Nextflow workflow spanning QC, data transformation and analysis. LymphoSeq2, an R package for AIRR-Seq data exploration, was used to implement custom analyses. Four samples that yielded fewer than 5000 total TRB sequences were excluded, so that approximately 200 HIV repertoires were analyzed. Of the approximately 190 retained HIV repertoires, under 65 were collected before and approximately 130 after ART initiation. Each repertoire was downsampled to 5000 TRB nucleotide sequences, and summary statistics were averaged across 100 downsampling iterations. Only TRB sequences with CDR3 regions of at least seven amino acids were retained for analysis. Diversity was measured with a Shannon entropy-derived clonality score and the Gini coefficient. In repertoire networks, the top 5000 CDR3 amino acid sequences were linked whenever an edit distance of one separated two sequences. For TRB CDR3 amino acid sequences, antigen specificity groups and MHC restriction were predicted with GLIPH2. CDR3 amino acid sequences were matched against VDJdb and McPAS-TCR to flag known CMV, EBV, HIV or tissue antigen associations. Pre-ART, post-ART and control groups were compared with Wilcoxon signed-rank tests and Holm-Bonferroni correction. The table was pulled from immuneACCESS by TCRdb, which kept in-frame rearrangements only. Such tables lose some clones; where checked, under half of the loss comes from unresolved V genes, and the rest has no known cause. V and J calls and clone size are as listed in that table; D and trimming were resolved from the DNA. This sample holds 20,000 to 25,000 clones; 70% to 90% were observed only once. Approximately 6% of the sample rests with the top ten.

The sequences come from unsorted PBMCs, collected 0.6 years after starting antiretroviral therapy. The chain is made from TRBV29-1 and TRBJ2-3, with no reliable assignment of the D segment. The sequence was obtained from a man between 60 and 75 years old with HIV. The DNA reads as follows: TGCAGCGTTGATAGTTCAGATACGCAGTATTTT. This translates into CSVDSSDTQYF.